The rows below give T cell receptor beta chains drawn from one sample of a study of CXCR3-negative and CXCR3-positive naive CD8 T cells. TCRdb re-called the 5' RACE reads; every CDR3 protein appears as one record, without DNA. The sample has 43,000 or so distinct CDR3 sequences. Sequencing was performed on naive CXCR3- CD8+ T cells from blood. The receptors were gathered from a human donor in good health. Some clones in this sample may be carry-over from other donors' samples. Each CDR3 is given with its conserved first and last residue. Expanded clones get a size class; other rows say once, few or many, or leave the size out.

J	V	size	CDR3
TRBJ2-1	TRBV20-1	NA	CSVEDPTTSGVYNEQFF
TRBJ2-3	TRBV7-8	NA	CASSFTTEPQYF
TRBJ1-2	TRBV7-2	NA	CASSFGTGRYGYTF
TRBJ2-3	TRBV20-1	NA	CSAREGLDTQYF
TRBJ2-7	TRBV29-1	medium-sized	CSVGQSYEQYF
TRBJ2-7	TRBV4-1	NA	CASSQGRGAYSYEQYF
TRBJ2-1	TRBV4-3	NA	CASSQDGGNNEQFF
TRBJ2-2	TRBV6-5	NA	CASEGAPGELFF
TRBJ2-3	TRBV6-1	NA	CASSEALGGGSDTQYF
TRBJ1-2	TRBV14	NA	CASSLAGGYTF
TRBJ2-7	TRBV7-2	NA	CASSLRLPGGFYEQYF
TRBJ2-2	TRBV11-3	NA	CASSHSSLAGGPSTGELFF
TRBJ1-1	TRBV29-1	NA	CSVGRNTEAFF
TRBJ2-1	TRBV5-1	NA	CASSPLSGRLDEQFF
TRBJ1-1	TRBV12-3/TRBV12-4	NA	CASSSDREVLF
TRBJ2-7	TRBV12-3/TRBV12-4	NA	CASTGGTGSYEQYF
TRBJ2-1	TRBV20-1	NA	CSASTSGGPNEQFF
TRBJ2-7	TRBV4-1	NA	CASSYPGLATEQYF
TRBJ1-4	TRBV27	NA	CASSLRAGGVNEKLFF
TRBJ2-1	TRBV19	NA	CASSRLAGDYNEQFF
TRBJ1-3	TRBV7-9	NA	CASSLGSGQDDATIYF
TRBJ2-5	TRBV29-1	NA	CSVEPAGERETQYF
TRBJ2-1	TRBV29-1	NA	CSVEDRLGDNEQFF
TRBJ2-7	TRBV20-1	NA	CSAWSPYEQYF
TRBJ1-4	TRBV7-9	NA	CASSFRGPYEKLFF
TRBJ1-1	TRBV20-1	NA	CSVQESHTEAFF
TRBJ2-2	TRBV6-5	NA	CAVSIVTGELFF
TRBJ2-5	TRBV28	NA	CASRPPNRVQETQYF
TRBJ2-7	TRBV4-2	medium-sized	CASSPQGQPYEQYF
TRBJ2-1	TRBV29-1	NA	CSVPGQGAHEQFF
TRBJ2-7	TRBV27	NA	CASSLLAGGRNSYEQYF
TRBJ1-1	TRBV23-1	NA	CASTGHPCTEAFF
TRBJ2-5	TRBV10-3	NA	CAITTGAGETQYF
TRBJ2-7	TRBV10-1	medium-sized	CASSGAVGDEQYF
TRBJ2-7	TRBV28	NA	CASSFDREVIREQYF
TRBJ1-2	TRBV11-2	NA	CASSLTGGYGYTF
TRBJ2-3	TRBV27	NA	CASESGGTQYF
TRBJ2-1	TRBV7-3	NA	CASSSGLAGYNEQFF
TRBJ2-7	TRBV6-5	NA	CASSYGGQVGEQYF
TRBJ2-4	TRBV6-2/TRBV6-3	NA	CASSFPGLAGGLIAKNIQYF
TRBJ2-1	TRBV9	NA	CASSGTGTSSYNEQFF
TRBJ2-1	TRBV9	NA	CASSEPRREQFF
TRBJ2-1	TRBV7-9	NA	CASSLGGLAKDNEQFF
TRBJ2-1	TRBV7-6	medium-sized	CASIDNTRAEQFF
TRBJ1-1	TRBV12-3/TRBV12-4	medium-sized	CASNYRGDTEAFF
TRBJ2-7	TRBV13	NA	CASSLTSGPYEQYF
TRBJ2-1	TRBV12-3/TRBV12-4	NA	CASSYSPAALTNYNEQFF
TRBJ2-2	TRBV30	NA	CAWSAWTGAGELFF
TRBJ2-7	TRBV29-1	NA	CSVEGSGRSYEQYF
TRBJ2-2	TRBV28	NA	CASSLDSTGLAGELFF
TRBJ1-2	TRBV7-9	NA	CASSSGTDYGYTF
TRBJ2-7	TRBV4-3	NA	CASSQDDRDDEQYF